This TCR beta chain was recovered during a study of early T cells in non-severe SARS-CoV-2 infection. Across the whole study: Chains were not paired, and sequencing was done on bulk RNA from unsorted whole blood.

The germline V and J ends were trimmed by 7 bases and 4 bases, with 7 bases remaining between them. Germline V gene sequence: CDR1 MDHEN, CDR2 SYDVKM. The CDR3 runs to 11 residues. A single record per CDR3 protein comes from TCRdb applying MiXCR to the 5' RACE reads. In the table there are about 55,000 distinct CDR3 sequences, over 10% of which are singletons. Sequencing was performed on whole blood. This TCR was sampled from an adult who was a healthcare worker with PCR-confirmed SARS-CoV-2 infection or an uninfected control (not recorded which). The chain has TRBV28 and TRBJ1-1; D is undetermined. In DNA, the CDR3 is TGTGCCAGCACCCTTTCCACTGAAGCTTTCTTT. Translated: CASTLSTEAFF.